These 10 T cell receptor beta chains originate from one sample sequenced in a study of T-cell reconstitution after alpha-beta-depleted transplantation in children. Unique molecular identifiers tagged the TCRbeta library. Each CDR3 protein is one row after TCRdb ran MiXCR on the PCR reads. The table has about 980,000 distinct CDR3 sequences, roughly 31% seen once. The sequencing here drew on PBMCs, mostly from graft donor cells, taken 360 days after TCRalphabeta/CD19-depleted stem cell transplant. The receptor set was obtained from a boy less than two years old who had a stem cell transplant for SCID, so the T cells may come from the graft donor.

Written as DNA, the CDR3 is TGCAGTGCTAGTCGATTTGCGGGGACCCTCAATAGCAATCAGCCCCAGCATTTT. It codes for CSASRFAGTLNSNQPQHF. The chain is built from TRBV20-1 and TRBJ1-5, with D perhaps TRBD1 (5 bases). Between the trimmed V and J ends, which lost 3 bases and 0 bases, there was a span of 21 bases. Germline-derived CDR1 and CDR2 are DFQATT and SNEGSKA (reference sequence). The CDR3 is 18 residues long.

This clonotype was observed a few times. The chain has TRBV6-5 and TRBJ1-5; D uncertain. This CDR3 has 12 residues. Trimming stripped 8 bases from V and 4 bases from J, with 9 bases between. Germline-derived CDR1 and CDR2 are MNHEY and SVGAGI. CDR3 nucleotides: TGTGCCAGCCGGACTTCTAATCAGCCCCAGCATTTT. Translating gives CASRTSNQPQHF.

In its sample, this clonotype was seen a few times. V usage is TRBV6-5 and J usage is TRBJ1-1; TRBD1 matches 10 bases. The germline gives CDR1 MNHEY, CDR2 SVGAGI. The CDR3 is 15 amino acids. V lost 4 bases and J lost 1; bases outside the gene matches: 3. The CDR3 sequence is CASSWGQGPNTEAFF. The CDR3 bases are TGTGCCAGCAGTTGGGGACAGGGGCCGAACACTGAAGCTTTCTTT.

This clonotype was detected only a few times. This rearrangement joins TRBV5-6 to TRBJ2-6; D call uncertain. The ends were cut back, 1 base at V and 0 bases at J, with 5 bases in the middle. Germline CDR1 reads SGHDT; CDR2 reads YYEEEE. CDR3 length: 15 amino acids. CDR3 nucleotides: TGTGCCAGCAGCTTGCCCCCCTCTGGGGCCAACGTCCTGACTTTC. It translates to CASSLPPSGANVLTF.

This clonotype appeared a few times. The chain is built from TRBV20-1 and TRBJ2-2; D is unresolved. The CDR3 has 13 residues. Trimming removed 6 bases at V and 3 bases at J, with 11 bases between. Germline V gene sequence: CDR1 DFQATT, CDR2 SNEGSKA (reference sequence). The CDR3 is CSALDDYTGELFF. The CDR3 DNA reads TGCAGTGCCCTTGATGACTACACCGGGGAGCTGTTTTTT.

This chain joins TRBV11-2 and TRBJ2-1; 10 nucleotides line up with TRBD2. The CDR3 is 14 residues long. Unmatched junction bases numbered 8, after V lost 6 bases and J lost 9 bases. Looked up from germline, CDR1 is SGHAT and CDR2 is FQNNGV. The DNA of the CDR3 is TGTGCCAGCAGTCTTAGCGGGGGGAGGGGTGAGCAGTTCTTC. Translated, it gives CASSLSGGRGEQFF. Together with reference TRBV11-2 and TRBJ2-1, the CDR3 gives the full variable domain: EAGVAQSPRYKIIEKRQSVAFWCNPISGHATLYWYQQILGQGPKLLIQFQNNGVVDDSQLPKDRFSAERLKGVDSTLKIQPAKLEDSAVYLCASSLSGGRGEQFFGPGTRLTVL.

Ten or more counts support this clonotype. The V call is TRBV28, the J call TRBJ2-3; D possibly matches TRBD1 or TRBD2 (7 bases each). This CDR3 spans 14 amino acids. V lost 5 bases and J lost 2, with 11 bases in between. Germline lookup yields CDR1 MDHEN and CDR2 SYDVKM. The CDR3: CASSQGGATDTQYF. In nucleotides, the CDR3 is TGTGCCAGCAGTCAGGGGGGGGCCACAGATACGCAGTATTTT.

In this sample, this clonotype turned up a few times. This chain uses TRBV20-1 with TRBJ2-2; TRBD1 might be the D (5 bases). The CDR3 sequence is 14 residues long. Trimming cost V 4 bases and J 0 bases, with 9 bases left between them. The V gene's germline CDR1 is DFQATT and CDR2 SNEGSKA (reference sequence). Here the CDR3 DNA reads TGCAGTGCTACCAGACAGCCGAACACCGGGGAGCTGTTTTTT. Translated: CSATRQPNTGELFF.

This clonotype was seen a few times. CDR3 DNA: TGCGCCAGCAGCTTGGATCGGCCCTCGAACACCGGGGAGCTGTTTTTT. This encodes CASSLDRPSNTGELFF. This chain links TRBV5-1 with TRBJ2-2; D unresolved. Germline values: CDR1 SGHRS, CDR2 YFSETQ. The germline V and J ends were trimmed by 0 bases and 0 bases, with 9 bases remaining between them. The CDR3 loop spans 16 amino acids.

The chain employs TRBV6-2 or TRBV6-3 and TRBJ1-5; a possible D gene is TRBD1 (6 bases). The CDR3 has 18 residues. Germline V gene sequence: CDR1 MNHEY, CDR2 SVGEGT. Trimming took off 0 bases at V and 0 bases at J, with 15 bases between the two ends. CDR3 loop: CASSYSPGTRYSNQPQHF. DNA for the CDR3: TGTGCCAGCAGTTACTCCCCCGGGACAAGATATAGCAATCAGCCCCAGCATTTT.